This T cell receptor (beta chain) was sequenced for a study of blood T cell repertoires in COVID-19. Study at large: The study drew acute and convalescent COVID-19 samples from the United States, Italy and Spain.

Here immunoSEQ multiplex PCR was the method, and the copy in TCRdb shows in-frame clones only, minus some. The data contain around 240,000 clones, roughly 83% of them singletons. The CDR3 runs to 14 residues. V was trimmed by 5 bases and J by 6 bases, leaving 16 bases between them. Germline-derived CDR1 and CDR2 are PRHDT and FYEKMQ (reference sequence). This clonotype was sampled from a woman aged 45-59 years with acute or convalescent COVID-19. Input material: peripheral blood. This chain connects TRBV13 to TRBJ1-1; tentatively, D is TRBD1 (5 bases). CDR3 DNA: TGTGCCAGCAGCCCAGGACCCGAAGGGGCTGAAGCTTTCTTT. This gives the protein CASSPGPEGAEAFF.